This T cell receptor beta chain was sequenced in a study of blood T cell repertoires in COVID-19. Background on the study: Collection of acute and convalescent COVID-19 samples took place in the United States, Italy and Spain. From T cells, B-cell-depleted T cells, or PBMCs came the material, which was cDNA or gDNA.

The CDR3 has 17 amino acids. The germline CDR1 and CDR2 sequences are MGHDK and SYGVNS. The ends lost 6 bases at V and 3 bases at J; junction bases unmatched: 13. Per the study methods: Estimation of nucleated cell counts relied on the amplification of reference gene primers. The table came from immunoSEQ multiplex PCR; TCRdb's copy has only in-frame clones and leaves some out. That table gives V, J and clone size, and the DNA gave D and trimming. Among about 94,000 clones listed, 87% were seen once. This chain joins TRBV25-1 and TRBJ1-3; 8 positions match TRBD1. This sequence originates from a human donor with acute or convalescent COVID-19. The donor label of this sample is uncertain. Sequences were obtained from peripheral blood. CDR3 nucleotides: TGTGCCAGCAGGGGGTCCGGGACAGGCGCTAGTGGAAACACCATATATTTT. It specifies CASRGSGTGASGNTIYF.